Given below is one TCR beta chain in context. In its sample, this clonotype was seen a few times. The target of this receptor is not known. No per-base quality is available; no much larger clone lies one base away. The library relied on RT-PCR. The instrument was an Illumina HiSeq 2500. TCRdb reran the public reads through fastp at Q25 and MiXCR, keeping productive beta chains. Every CDR3 protein is listed once, alongside the most common genes and DNA of its rows. The sample table lists 650,000 to 700,000 distinct CDR3 sequences, 15% to 19% of them with a count of one. Clones ranked in the top ten supply about 9.9% of the sample. The data belong to a study of response to subunit inactivated influenza vaccine (dated by TCRdb to 2016 to 2019). Study-level background: Deep quantitative T cell receptor repertoire profiling was used in the study to track responses to a trivalent subunit inactivated influenza vaccine.

From the cysteine up to the phenylalanine, the CDR3 has a length of 14 residues. Of the read, only the CDR3 DNA is kept; its 42 bases are in frame from base 1. CDR1 MRHNA and CDR2 SNTAGT are derived from the germline V gene. V is pruned by 5 bases and J by 5 bases, leaving 4 bases of the junction without a gene match. Overall study results and their limits: It was suggested by the authors that each seasonal influenza vaccination may recruit only a limited number of new T cells.

The source was PBMCs from blood, collected 11 to 12 days after vaccination. This receptor was identified in a man aged 45-65 years who received an inactivated influenza vaccine. Donor details come from another sample of the same person, matched by shared clones. The receptor chain draws on TRBV6-4 and TRBJ2-1, with 9 bases matching TRBD1. The nucleotide sequence reads TGTGCCAGCAGTCTACAGGGGGCGAACAATGAGCAGTTCTTC. It specifies CASSLQGANNEQFF.